This T cell receptor beta chain was retrieved from a study of T cell repertoires in cytomegalovirus infection. Overall study context: Based on public TCR beta signatures, there were indications of CMV infection and of a matching HLA type.

Germline assignment: CDR1 SGHDN and CDR2 FVKESK. The trim removed 5 bases at V and 4 bases at J, leaving 8 bases unmatched. This CDR3 spans 15 amino acids. Study-wide findings and caveats: Ex vivo, HLA-C-restricted CMV-specific TCR beta clonotypes prevailed over the rest of the response. Summed public TCR beta family frequency identified CMV carriers bearing the relevant HLA.

Worth noting for this clonotype: What it binds is not known.

TCRdb fed the reads into MiXCR, producing one record per CDR3 protein. Counted here are some 940,000 distinct CDR3 sequences, around a third occurring once; the ten biggest clones make up more than 12%. Sequenced material: cultured CD8+ T cells from PBMCs, taken from culture after CMV antigen stimulation. The chain uses TRBV14 and TRBJ1-2; TRBD1 agrees at 9 bases. This TCR was recovered from a human donor in good health (CMV status not recorded). Some clones in this sample may be carry-over from other donors' samples. Here the CDR3 reads CASSFRTGATYGYTF. The DNA for the CDR3 is TGTGCCAGCAGCTTCCGGACAGGGGCCACCTATGGCTACACCTTC. Full variable domain (outside the CDR3, taken from reference TRBV14 and TRBJ1-2): EAGVTQFPSHSVIEKGQTVTLRCDPISGHDNLYWYRRVMGKEIKFLLHFVKESKQDESGMPNNRFLAERTGGTYSTLKVQPAELEDSGVYFCASSFRTGATYGYTFGSGTRLTVV.